This T cell receptor beta chain was identified in a study of cytomegalovirus exposure and HLA in healthy donors. The PCR made use of 60 Vbeta and 13 Jbeta primers. Only in-frame clones appear in the TCRdb table, and some are missing; sequencing was by immunoSEQ multiplex PCR. The sample consists of some 120,000 clones, around 75% of them appearing once. In germline, CDR1 is ENHRY, CDR2 SYGVKD. Trimming took 10 bases from V and 0 from J; bases not matched to a gene: 13. This CDR3 is built from 18 residues. The V call is TRBV10-3, the J call TRBJ2-5; 14 bases are a match to TRBD2. The TCR originated in a man aged 25 to 40 in good health and CMV-seronegative. Sequencing was carried out using PBMCs. CDR3: CATLPGTSGREYQETQYF. The CDR3 DNA sequence: TGTGCCACCCTCCCTGGGACTAGCGGGAGAGAGTACCAAGAGACCCAGTACTTC.